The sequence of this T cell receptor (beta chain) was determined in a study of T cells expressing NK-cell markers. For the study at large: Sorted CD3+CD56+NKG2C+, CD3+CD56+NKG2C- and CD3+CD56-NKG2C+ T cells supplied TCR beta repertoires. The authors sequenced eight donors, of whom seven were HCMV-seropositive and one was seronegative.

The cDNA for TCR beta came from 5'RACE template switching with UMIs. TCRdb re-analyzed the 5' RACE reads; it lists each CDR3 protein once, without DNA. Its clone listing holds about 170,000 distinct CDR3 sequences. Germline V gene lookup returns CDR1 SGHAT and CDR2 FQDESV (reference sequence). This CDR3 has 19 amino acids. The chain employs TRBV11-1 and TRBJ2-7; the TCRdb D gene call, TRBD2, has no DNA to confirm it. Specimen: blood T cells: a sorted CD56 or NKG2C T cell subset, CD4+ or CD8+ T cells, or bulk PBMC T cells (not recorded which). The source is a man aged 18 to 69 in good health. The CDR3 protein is CASSLPSPTRLAGVGEQYF.